This record concerns one T cell receptor beta chain sequence. Its antigen is as yet unknown. The data stem from a study of T cells after yellow fever vaccination. Study-level background: Low-cell-number fractions were prepared with SMART-Seq v4 Ultra Low Input. The study's findings and limits: The secondary response was weaker but peaked faster, day 5 versus 15. The study re-detected most primary-vaccination clones after the booster (96% CD4, just over 85% CD8).

TCR cDNA, made by 5'RACE template switching, carried an added universal primer site and UMIs. TCRdb re-derived calls from the 5' RACE reads in MiXCR, one entry per CDR3 protein. The table includes about 350,000 distinct CDR3 sequences, over 4% detected once. Germline CDR1 MRHNA, CDR2 SNTAGT. The CDR3 is 15 residues long. Trimming stripped 2 bases from V and 2 bases from J, with 10 bases between. The receptor's source is a man between 18 and 29 years old who received the YFV17D yellow fever vaccine. The chain carries TRBV6-4 and TRBJ2-1; possibly TRBD2 for D (5 bases). The material was PBMCs, obtained 5 days after the yellow fever booster vaccination. The DNA for the CDR3 is TGTGCCAGCAGTGACGGGCTAGCCACCTACAATGAGCAGTTCTTC. Translating gives CASSDGLATYNEQFF.